This T cell receptor (beta chain) derives from a study of cytomegalovirus exposure and HLA in healthy donors. Study-wide context: In a later analysis, it was reported that the 90 to 150 validation repertoires had been produced on the same platform as the roughly 700 repertoires belonging to the first cohort.

Germline V gene lookup returns CDR1 LNHNV and CDR2 YYDKDF (reference sequence). V shed 0 bases and J shed 1 base, with 13 bases lying between them. This CDR3 is built from 17 residues. With respect to this clone: Its cognate antigen is unknown.

Whole-study findings and limits: First-cohort TCR clusters tended to co-occur in the 120 or so validation repertoires, a later analysis found. The classifier, whose performance was assessed in both the original and validation cohorts, reportedly diagnosed cytomegalovirus status with high specificity and sensitivity. The study recorded about 160 TCR beta chains that were cytomegalovirus-associated.

Generated by immunoSEQ multiplex PCR, the TCRdb table keeps only in-frame clones and is missing some. The sample yields 100,000 to 150,000 clones, approximately 81% seen once. The chain is built from TRBV15 and TRBJ1-5; maybe TRBD1 (6 bases). Sequencing input: PBMCs. This TCR derives from a woman younger than 45 in good health and CMV-seronegative. CDR3 DNA sequence: TGTGCCACCAGCAGAGATTGGGCGGGGGCCAGCAATCAGCCCCAGCATTTT. Translation: CATSRDWAGASNQPQHF.